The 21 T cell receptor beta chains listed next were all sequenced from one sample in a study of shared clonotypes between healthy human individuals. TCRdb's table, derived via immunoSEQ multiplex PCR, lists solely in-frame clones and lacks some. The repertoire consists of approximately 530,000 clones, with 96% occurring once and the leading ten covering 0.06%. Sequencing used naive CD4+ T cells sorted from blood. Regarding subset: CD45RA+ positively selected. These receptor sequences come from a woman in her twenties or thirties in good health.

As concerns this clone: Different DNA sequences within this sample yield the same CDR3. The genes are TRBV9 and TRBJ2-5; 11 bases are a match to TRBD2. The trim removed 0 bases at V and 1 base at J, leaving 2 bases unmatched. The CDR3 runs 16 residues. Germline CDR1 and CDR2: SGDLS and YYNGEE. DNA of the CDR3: TGTGCCAGCAGCGTAGGGCTAGCGGGGGGCCAAGAGACCCAGTACTTC. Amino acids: CASSVGLAGGQETQYF. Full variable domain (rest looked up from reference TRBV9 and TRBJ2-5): DSGVTQTPKHLITATGQRVTLRCSPRSGDLSVYWYQQSLDQGLQFLIQYYNGEERAKGNILERFSAQQFPDLHSELNLSSLELGDSALYFCASSVGLAGGQETQYFGPGTRLLVL.

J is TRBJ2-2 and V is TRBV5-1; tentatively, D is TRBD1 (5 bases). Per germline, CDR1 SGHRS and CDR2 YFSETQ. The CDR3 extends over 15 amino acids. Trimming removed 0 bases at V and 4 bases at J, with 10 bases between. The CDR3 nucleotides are TGCGCCAGCAGCTTGGGTGGGGCAGGCACCGGGGAGCTGTTTTTT. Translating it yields CASSLGGAGTGELFF.

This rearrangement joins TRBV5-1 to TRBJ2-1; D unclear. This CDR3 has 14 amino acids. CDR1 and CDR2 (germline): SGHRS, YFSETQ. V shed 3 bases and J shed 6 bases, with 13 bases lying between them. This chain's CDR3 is CASSSTLLGNEQFF. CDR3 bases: TGCGCCAGCAGCTCCACCCTACTGGGCAATGAGCAGTTCTTC. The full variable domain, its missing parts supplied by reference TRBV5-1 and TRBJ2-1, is KAGVTQTPRYLIKTRGQQVTLSCSPISGHRSVSWYQQTPGQGLQFLFEYFSETQRNKGNFPGRFSGRQFSNSRSEMNVSTLELGDSALYLCASSSTLLGNEQFFGPGTRLTVL.

The CDR3 DNA reads TGTGCCAGCAGTTCCCTTAGATCCTACAATGAGCAGTTCTTC. It specifies CASSSLRSYNEQFF. The rearrangement joins TRBV28 to TRBJ2-1; D remains ambiguous. The CDR3 consists of 14 residues. Germline values: CDR1 MDHEN, CDR2 SYDVKM. V dropped 4 bases and J dropped 1 base, with 8 bases sitting between them.

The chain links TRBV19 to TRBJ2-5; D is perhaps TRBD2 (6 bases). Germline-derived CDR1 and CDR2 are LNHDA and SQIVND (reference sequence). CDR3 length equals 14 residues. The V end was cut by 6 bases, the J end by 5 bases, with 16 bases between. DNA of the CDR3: TGTGCCAGTAGCCCTGTTGGGGGGACGGAGACCCAGTACTTC. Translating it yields CASSPVGGTETQYF.

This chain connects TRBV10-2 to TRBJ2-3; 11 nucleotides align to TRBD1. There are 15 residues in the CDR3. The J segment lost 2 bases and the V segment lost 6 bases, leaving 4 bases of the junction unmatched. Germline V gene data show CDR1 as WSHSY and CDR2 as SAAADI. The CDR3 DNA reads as TGCGCCAGCAGGGGACAGGGGGACAACACAGATACGCAGTATTTT. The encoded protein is CASRGQGDNTDTQYF.

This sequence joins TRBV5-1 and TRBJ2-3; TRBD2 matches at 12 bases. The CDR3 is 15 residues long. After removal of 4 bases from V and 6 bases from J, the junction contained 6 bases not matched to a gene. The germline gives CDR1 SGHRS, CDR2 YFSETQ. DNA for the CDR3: TGCGCCAGCAGCAAGACTAGCGGGAGTATGGATACGCAGTATTTT. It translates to CASSKTSGSMDTQYF.

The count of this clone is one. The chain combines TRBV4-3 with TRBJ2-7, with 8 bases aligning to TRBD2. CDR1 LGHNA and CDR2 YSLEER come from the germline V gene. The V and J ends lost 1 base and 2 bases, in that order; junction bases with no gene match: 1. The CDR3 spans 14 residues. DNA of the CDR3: TGCGCCAGCAGCCAAGCGGGAGGGCCCTACGAGCAGTACTTC. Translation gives CASSQAGGPYEQYF.

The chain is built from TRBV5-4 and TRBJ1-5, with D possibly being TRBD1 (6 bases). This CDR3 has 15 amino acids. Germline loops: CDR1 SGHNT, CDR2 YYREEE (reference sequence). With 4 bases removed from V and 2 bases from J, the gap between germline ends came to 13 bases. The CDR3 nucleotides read TGTGCCAGCAGCCAATTCAGGGGAGGCAATCAGCCCCAGCATTTT. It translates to CASSQFRGGNQPQHF.

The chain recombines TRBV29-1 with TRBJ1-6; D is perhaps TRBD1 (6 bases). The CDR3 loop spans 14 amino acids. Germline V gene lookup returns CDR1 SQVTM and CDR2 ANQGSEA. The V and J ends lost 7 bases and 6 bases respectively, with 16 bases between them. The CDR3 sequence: CSAASDSTNSPLHF. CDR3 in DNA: TGCAGCGCCGCCTCGGACAGCACTAATTCACCCCTCCACTTT.

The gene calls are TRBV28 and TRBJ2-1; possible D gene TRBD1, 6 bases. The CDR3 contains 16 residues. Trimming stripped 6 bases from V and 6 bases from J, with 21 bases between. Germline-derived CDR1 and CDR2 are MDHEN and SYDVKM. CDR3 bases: TGTGCCAGCAGCCCCGCGACAGGCGTCGCGGGCAATGAGCAGTTCTTC. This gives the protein CASSPATGVAGNEQFF.

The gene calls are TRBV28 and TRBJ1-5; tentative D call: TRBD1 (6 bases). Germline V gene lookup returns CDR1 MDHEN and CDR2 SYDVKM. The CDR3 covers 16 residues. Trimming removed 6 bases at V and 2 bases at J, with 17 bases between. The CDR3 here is CASSSPEGGGNQPQHF. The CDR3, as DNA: TGTGCCAGCAGCTCCCCGGAGGGGGGTGGCAATCAGCCCCAGCATTTT.

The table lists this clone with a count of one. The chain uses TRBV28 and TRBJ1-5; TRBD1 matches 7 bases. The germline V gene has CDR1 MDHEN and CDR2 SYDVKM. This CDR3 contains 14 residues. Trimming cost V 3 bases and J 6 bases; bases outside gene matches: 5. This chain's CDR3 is CASSLRGLGQPQHF. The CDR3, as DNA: TGTGCCAGCAGTTTGAGGGGGCTGGGTCAGCCCCAGCATTTT.

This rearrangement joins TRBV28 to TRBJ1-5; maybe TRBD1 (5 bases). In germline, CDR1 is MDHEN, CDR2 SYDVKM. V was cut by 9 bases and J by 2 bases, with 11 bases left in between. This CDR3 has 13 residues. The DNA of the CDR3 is TGTGCCAGTTTCCGGGACCGCAATCAGCCCCAGCATTTT. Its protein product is CASFRDRNQPQHF.

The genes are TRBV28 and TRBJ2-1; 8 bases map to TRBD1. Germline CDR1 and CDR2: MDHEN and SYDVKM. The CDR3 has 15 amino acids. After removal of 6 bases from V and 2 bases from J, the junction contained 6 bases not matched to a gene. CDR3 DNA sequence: TGTGCCAGCAGGCGACAGGGGACAACCTACAATGAGCAGTTCTTC. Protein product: CASRRQGTTYNEQFF.

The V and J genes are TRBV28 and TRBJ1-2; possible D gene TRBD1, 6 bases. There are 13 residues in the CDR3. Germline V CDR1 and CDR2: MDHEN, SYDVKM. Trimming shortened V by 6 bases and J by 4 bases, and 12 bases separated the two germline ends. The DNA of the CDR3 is TGTGCCAGCAGGTCAGGGGTAGGCTATGGCTACACCTTC. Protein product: CASRSGVGYGYTF.

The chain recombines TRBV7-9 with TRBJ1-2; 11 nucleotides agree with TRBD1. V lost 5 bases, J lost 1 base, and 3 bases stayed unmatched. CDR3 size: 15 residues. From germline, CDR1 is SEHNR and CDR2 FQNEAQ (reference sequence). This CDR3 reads CASSQGQGVNYGYTF. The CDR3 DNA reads TGTGCCAGCAGCCAGGGACAGGGGGTTAACTATGGCTACACCTTC.

The CDR3 region is CASSLAAQPQHF. CDR3 nucleotide sequence: TGTGCCAGCAGCTTAGCTGCGCAGCCCCAGCATTTT. This chain connects TRBV11-3 to TRBJ1-5; D not resolved. This CDR3 is 12 amino acids long. Germline V CDR1 and CDR2: SGHNT, YENEEA. With 1 base removed from V and 7 bases from J, the gap between germline ends came to 5 bases.

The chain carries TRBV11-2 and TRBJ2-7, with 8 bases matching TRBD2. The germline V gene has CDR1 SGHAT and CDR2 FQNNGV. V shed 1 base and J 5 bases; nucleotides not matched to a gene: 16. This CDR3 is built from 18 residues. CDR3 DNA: TGTGCCAGCAGCTTAGGCAATAGAGCGGGAGTTGTTCCCCACGAGCAGTACTTC. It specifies CASSLGNRAGVVPHEQYF.

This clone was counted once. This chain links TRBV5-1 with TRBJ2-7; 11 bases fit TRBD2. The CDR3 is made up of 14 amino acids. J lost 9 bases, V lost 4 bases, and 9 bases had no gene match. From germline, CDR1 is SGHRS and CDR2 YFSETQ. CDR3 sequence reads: CASSTDSGRARQYF. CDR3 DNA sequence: TGCGCCAGCAGCACCGATAGCGGGAGGGCAAGGCAGTACTTC.

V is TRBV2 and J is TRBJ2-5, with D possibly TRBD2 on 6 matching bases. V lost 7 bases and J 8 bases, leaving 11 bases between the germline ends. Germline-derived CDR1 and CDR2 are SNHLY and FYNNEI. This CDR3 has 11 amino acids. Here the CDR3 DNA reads TGTGCCAGCACAGGCGGGATCACCCAGTACTTC. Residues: CASTGGITQYF. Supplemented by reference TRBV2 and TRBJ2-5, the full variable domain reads EPEVTQTPSHQVTQMGQEVILRCVPISNHLYFYWYRQILGQKVEFLVSFYNNEISEKSEIFDDQFSVERPDGSNFTLKIRSTKLEDSAMYFCASTGGITQYFGPGTRLLVL.